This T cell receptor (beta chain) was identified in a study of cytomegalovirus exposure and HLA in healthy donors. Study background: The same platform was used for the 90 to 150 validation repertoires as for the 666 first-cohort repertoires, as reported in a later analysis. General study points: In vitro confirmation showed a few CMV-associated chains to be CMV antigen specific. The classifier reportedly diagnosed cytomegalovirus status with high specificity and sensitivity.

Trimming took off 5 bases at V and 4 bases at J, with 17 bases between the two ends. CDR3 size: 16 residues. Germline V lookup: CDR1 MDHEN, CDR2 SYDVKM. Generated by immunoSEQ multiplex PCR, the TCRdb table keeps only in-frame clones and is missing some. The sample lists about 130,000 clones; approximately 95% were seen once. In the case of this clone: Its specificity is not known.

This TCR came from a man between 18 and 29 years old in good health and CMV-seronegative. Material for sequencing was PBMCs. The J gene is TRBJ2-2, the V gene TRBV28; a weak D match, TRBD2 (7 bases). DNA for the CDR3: TGTGCCAGCAGTCCAGGCGGGGGCATAGGCACCGGGGAGCTGTTTTTT. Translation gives CASSPGGGIGTGELFF.